A selection of T cell receptor beta chains follows, all from one sample in a study of cytomegalovirus exposure and HLA in healthy donors. Measured with immunoSEQ multiplex PCR; TCRdb has only the in-frame clones, and not every one. The table gives approximately 130,000 clones; the top ten clones make up just under 2% of it. Sequenced sample: PBMCs. These receptors all come from a woman in her sixties or seventies in good health and CMV-seronegative. CDR3s include the opening cysteine and the closing phenylalanine or tryptophan. D genes are given only for firm matches.

d_call	v_call	j_call	cdr3_nt	cdr3_aa
NA	TRBV2	TRBJ2-1	TGTGCCATCAACAATGAGCAGTTCTTC	CAINNEQFF
TRBD2	TRBV28	TRBJ2-3	TGTGCCAGCAGTATACTAGCGGGGGGCGACACAGATACGCAGTATTTT	CASSILAGGDTDTQYF
NA	TRBV25-1	TRBJ1-1	TGTGCCAGCAGTAAGAGATTCGGGTCCGATAAAGCTTTCTTT	CASSKRFGSDKAFF
NA	TRBV19	TRBJ1-6	TGTGCCAGTCGTCCATTCTCGGGGGGGGGCGGCTCACCCCTCCACTTT	CASRPFSGGGGSPLHF
NA	TRBV7-2	TRBJ2-1	TGTGCCAGCAGCTTAGATGCTTCCGGAGCATACAATGAGCAGTTCTTC	CASSLDASGAYNEQFF
NA	TRBV11-2	TRBJ1-2	TGTGCCAGCAGCTTAGGACGGGGATATGGCTACACCTTC	CASSLGRGYGYTF
NA	TRBV5-1	TRBJ2-6	TGCGCCAGCAGCCGCGAACCGTCTGGGGCCAACGTCCTGACTTTC	CASSREPSGANVLTF
TRBD2	TRBV5-8	TRBJ2-3	TGTGCCAGCACCCTGGACCTAGCGGTTCATGATTTT	CASTLDLAVHDF
TRBD2	TRBV27	TRBJ2-6	TGTGCCAGCAGTTTAAAAGCGGGGTACTCTGGGGCCAACGTCCTGACTTTC	CASSLKAGYSGANVLTF
NA	TRBV27	TRBJ1-2	TGTGCCAGCAGTTTGGGGGGGGCGAGCTACACCTTC	CASSLGGASYTF
TRBD2	TRBV6-4	TRBJ2-1	TGTGCCAGCAGTGACGGGGCCGCGGGAGGGTACAATGAGCAGTTCTTC	CASSDGAAGGYNEQFF